This record concerns one T cell receptor (beta chain) sequence. The data originate from a study of T cell changes during pregnancy in multiple sclerosis. This CDR3 has 15 amino acids. V dropped 4 bases and J dropped 2; count of bases not matched to a gene: 7. Germline assignment: CDR1 SGHDT and CDR2 YYEEEE. Only in-frame clones appear in the TCRdb table, and some are missing; sequencing was by immunoSEQ multiplex PCR. The table records about 64,000 clones, 95% to 97% of them present only once. V usage is TRBV5-6 and J usage is TRBJ2-7, with TRBD2 identical over 9 bases. The sample in question was CD8+ T cells from peripheral blood mononuclear cells, obtained after pregnancy. The sequence came from a female donor with multiple sclerosis, enrolled in a pregnancy study. This CDR3 reads CASSPTSGATYEQYF. CDR3 in DNA: TGTGCCAGCAGCCCGACTAGCGGAGCCACCTACGAGCAGTACTTC.